What follows describes a single TCR beta chain. Its cognate antigen has yet to be identified. Base qualities are not provided; no much larger clone lies one nucleotide away. This record belongs to a study of T-cell memory formation after mild COVID-19 (dated by TCRdb to the early 2020s). At the level of the whole study: Most TCR sequence clusters were specific to one of the two donors. T-cell clones expanding and contracting after mild COVID-19 in two donors were tracked by longitudinal TCRalpha and TCRbeta repertoire sequencing. Two young, previously healthy adult volunteers made up the cohort, one male and one female. Broader findings and caveats from the paper: Some responding clones were detected in pre-infection memory, which suggested that pre-existing cross-reactive memory T cells had joined the SARS-CoV-2 response. From day 15 to 85, contracting clones showed balanced CD4/CD8 phenotypes, whereas a second wave of clones that expanded from day 15 to 37 leaned towards CD4+. SARS-CoV-2 specificity was not confirmed for the second-wave clones peaking on day 37. Only a couple of mild cases were covered in the study, and larger cohorts including severe cases with pre-infection samples were considered necessary. Contracting CD4+ clones were located mainly in the CM and EM memory subsets, whereas CD8+ clones were found to be enriched in EMRA.

Trimming takes 3 bases off V and 4 bases off J; junction bases not matched to a gene: 2. For CDR1 and CDR2, the germline V gene lists SGHNT and YENEEA. The CDR3 numbers 15 residues from cysteine through phenylalanine. The CDR3 DNA has 45 bases and is translated from base 1. Sequenced on an Illumina NovaSeq 6000. TCRalpha and TCRbeta cDNA libraries were built by 5'RACE with constant-segment primers, adding sample barcodes and unique molecular identifiers. Trizol reagent was used to extract RNA from every sample. Libraries were amplified in two PCR steps, with a second sample barcode and Illumina TruSeq adapters added in the second step. Sequencing of libraries was performed on an Illumina NovaSeq with 2 x 150 bp paired-end reads. In the source study's methods: Reads were demultiplexed and collapsed into UMI-guided consensus sequences with migec v1.2.7. Using mixcr v2.1.11, UMI consensuses were aligned to TRA and TRB V and J templates and then assembled into clonotypes. A clonotype was counted as expanded or contracted only if both edgeR and NoisET called the change significant, with noise models trained on biological replicates. For edgeR calls, the thresholds were a false discovery rate-adjusted p below 0.01 and a log2 fold-change of 1. As an exploratory analysis of dynamics, PCA with hierarchical clustering was applied to max-normalized trajectories of the 1000 most abundant clonotypes. Separately sequenced CD4+ and CD8+ repertoires were used to assign the CD4 or CD8 phenotype of responding clones. The public reads were reprocessed in TCRdb via fastp at Q25 and MiXCR, keeping in-frame beta chains. For every CDR3 protein sequence, its rows merge into one entry that carries the most common genes and DNA. TCRdb's processing, not the authors' own work, is the source of the V and J calls. The sample table holds tens of thousands of distinct CDR3 sequences, of which around 9.7% were seen once. The top ten clonotypes cover 10% to 15% of the sample.

Ficoll-Paque density gradient centrifugation was used to isolate PBMCs. The chain is made from TRBV11-3 and TRBJ2-3, with 12 bases aligning to TRBD1. Sequencing input: PBMCs or a T cell subset sorted from them (not recorded which). The clonotype originates from an adult woman who had mild COVID-19 (a few samples of this study predate the infection). The sample titles of this study are shuffled in the database, so cell type and time point are left out; the donor was told from shared clones. The DNA sequence is TGTGCCAGCAGCTTCGGGACAGGGGGCGCAGATACGCAGTATTTT. It translates as CASSFGTGGADTQYF.